A single sample is the source of the 24 T cell receptor beta chains below, sequenced in a study of blood T cell repertoires in COVID-19. Measured with immunoSEQ multiplex PCR; TCRdb has only the in-frame clones, and not every one. The sample has 100,000 to 110,000 clones, roughly 80% seen once; the top ten hold 13%. What was sequenced was peripheral blood. Receptors were obtained from a man aged 45-60 years with active or convalescent COVID-19.

This clone was recorded once. The chain carries TRBV7-2 and TRBJ1-2, with D unresolved. Per the germline V gene, CDR1 is SGHTA and CDR2 is FQGNSA. V was shortened by 1 base and J by 2 bases, with 11 bases between the two germline ends. The CDR3 loop spans 15 amino acids. The CDR3 region is CASSLGGISNYGYTF. The CDR3 DNA sequence: TGTGCCAGCAGCTTAGGCGGCATTTCCAACTATGGCTACACCTTC.

In this sample, this clone turned up a few times. V is TRBV7-3 and J is TRBJ2-2, with 9 positions matching TRBD2. V shed 4 bases, J shed 7 bases, and the junction held 4 bases outside the gene matches. CDR1 is SGHTA and CDR2 is FQGTGA in the germline V gene. The CDR3 sequence is 14 residues long. The CDR3 DNA reads TGTGCCAGCAGCTCGGGACTAGCAGTCGGGGAGCTGTTTTTT. Its translation: CASSSGLAVGELFF.

The J gene is TRBJ1-2, the V gene TRBV20-1; 9 nucleotides agree with TRBD1. This CDR3 has 14 residues. The V and J ends lost 3 bases and 4 bases, in that order; junction bases with no gene match: 6. Germline CDR1 DFQATT, CDR2 SNEGSKA (reference sequence). The CDR3 sequence: CSASSQTGGYGYTF. CDR3 nucleotides: TGCAGTGCTAGTTCGCAGACAGGGGGCTATGGCTACACCTTC.

The rearrangement uses TRBV28 and TRBJ2-7; possible D gene TRBD1, 6 bases. Germline V gene data show CDR1 as MDHEN and CDR2 as SYDVKM. Trimming left V 2 bases short and J 3 bases short, with 14 bases between. The CDR3 consists of 15 residues. This CDR3 reads CASSLGQLEVYEQYF. In nucleotides, the CDR3 is TGTGCCAGCAGTTTAGGACAGTTGGAGGTCTACGAGCAGTACTTC.

The chain carries TRBV18 and TRBJ2-1; 7 bases map to TRBD2. This CDR3 comprises 15 residues. The germline V gene has CDR1 KGHSH and CDR2 LQKENI. With 5 bases clipped from V and 4 bases from J, the junction kept 8 bases outside the gene matches. CDR3 DNA sequence: TGTGCCAGCTCAGGCTCTCTAGCGGATTACAATGAGCAGTTCTTC. Translating gives CASSGSLADYNEQFF.

This chain links TRBV13 with TRBJ2-1, with TRBD1 identical over 8 bases. The germline gives CDR1 PRHDT, CDR2 FYEKMQ (reference sequence). This CDR3 is built from 13 residues. After removal of 5 bases from V and 8 bases from J, the junction contained 5 bases not matched to a gene. The CDR3: CASSKTGDDEQFF. CDR3 DNA: TGTGCCAGCAGCAAGACAGGGGACGATGAGCAGTTCTTC.

This chain joins TRBV9 and TRBJ1-2; 9 positions agree with TRBD1. Germline loops: CDR1 SGDLS, CDR2 YYNGEE. The CDR3 sequence is 14 residues long. V dropped 2 bases and J dropped 8; count of bases not matched to a gene: 7. CDR3 DNA: TGTGCCAGCAGCGTTGGACAGGGGACAGGCGGCTACACCTTC. This encodes CASSVGQGTGGYTF.

V gene TRBV12-5 combines with J gene TRBJ2-2; weak D call: TRBD2 (6 bases). The germline CDR1 and CDR2 sequences are LGHNT and FRNRAP. The length of the CDR3 is 17 residues. Trimming took 6 bases from V and 0 from J, leaving 17 bases between them. The CDR3 nucleotides are TGTGCTAGTGGCTCTGCGACCGGGACTGCGAACACCGGGGAGCTGTTTTTT. It specifies CASGSATGTANTGELFF.

V is TRBV5-6 and J is TRBJ1-4; 7 positions agree with TRBD1. Germline lookup yields CDR1 SGHDT and CDR2 YYEEEE. The CDR3 totals 17 residues. V lost 1 base, J lost 0 bases, and 6 bases stayed unmatched. The CDR3 DNA is TGTGCCAGCAGCTTGAAGGGGGCAATAACAACTAATGAAAAACTGTTTTTT. This encodes CASSLKGAITTNEKLFF.

The V gene is TRBV5-1, the J gene TRBJ2-7; TRBD1 matches at 9 bases. CDR3 length equals 18 residues. J was trimmed by 0 bases and V by 0 bases; bases with no gene match: 10. CDR1 is SGHRS, CDR2 YFSETQ, per germline. CDR3 region: CASSLETQRQGVSYEQYF. CDR3 nucleotides: TGCGCCAGCAGCTTGGAAACCCAACGACAGGGGGTCTCCTACGAGCAGTACTTC. The full variable domain, completed using reference TRBV5-1 and TRBJ2-7, is KAGVTQTPRYLIKTRGQQVTLSCSPISGHRSVSWYQQTPGQGLQFLFEYFSETQRNKGNFPGRFSGRQFSNSRSEMNVSTLELGDSALYLCASSLETQRQGVSYEQYFGPGTRLTVT.

V is TRBV13 and J is TRBJ2-7; 7 nucleotides agree with TRBD2. The length of the CDR3 is 14 residues. V trimming: 2 bases; J trimming: 2 bases; junction bases outside the gene matches: 3. Per germline, CDR1 PRHDT and CDR2 FYEKMQ (reference sequence). CDR3 bases: TGTGCCAGCAGCTTAAGTCGGGGGGCCTACGAGCAGTACTTC. It yields the protein CASSLSRGAYEQYF.

The CDR3 reads CAWSGPFRGLDQPQHF. CDR3 bases: TGTGCCTGGAGTGGTCCCTTCAGGGGGTTGGATCAGCCCCAGCATTTT. The chain uses TRBV30 and TRBJ1-5; 7 nucleotides align to TRBD1. This CDR3 has 16 amino acids. The germline V gene encodes CDR1 GTSNPN and CDR2 SVGIG (reference sequence). Losses at the gene ends were 1 base for V and 5 bases for J; bases not matched to a gene: 11. The full variable domain, rest sourced from reference TRBV30 and TRBJ1-5, is SQTIHQWPATLVQPVGSPLSLECTVEGTSNPNLYWYRQAAGRGLQLLFYSVGIGQISSEVPQNLSASRPQDRQFILSSKKLLLSDSGFYLCAWSGPFRGLDQPQHFGDGTRLSIL.

J is TRBJ2-7 and V is TRBV20-1; tentatively, D is TRBD2 (5 bases). This CDR3 has 15 amino acids. V was clipped by 3 bases and J by 0 bases, with 15 bases between them. From germline, CDR1 is DFQATT and CDR2 SNEGSKA (reference sequence). DNA of the CDR3: TGCAGTGCTAGTGAGGCGGGCTCTCCCTCCTACGAGCAGTACTTC. This translates into CSASEAGSPSYEQYF.

The rearrangement joins TRBV11-3 to TRBJ2-2; the D gene is possibly TRBD2 (6 bases). Per the germline V gene, CDR1 is SGHNT and CDR2 is YENEEA. CDR3 length equals 12 residues. Trimming stripped 5 bases from V and 7 bases from J, with 8 bases between. The CDR3 DNA sequence: TGTGCCAGCAGCGCGGAGGGCGGGGAGCTGTTTTTT. This translates into CASSAEGGELFF.

This chain's CDR3 is CASSFRQTQYF. The CDR3 nucleotides are TGTGCCAGCAGTTTCAGGCAGACCCAGTACTTC. The J gene is TRBJ2-5, the V gene TRBV28; D unclear. The germline V gene encodes CDR1 MDHEN and CDR2 SYDVKM. Trimming took off 3 bases at V and 6 bases at J, with 5 bases between the two ends. The CDR3 totals 11 residues.

The rearrangement links TRBV12-3 or TRBV12-4 to TRBJ2-5; TRBD2 matches at 8 bases. This CDR3 region has 13 residues. V shed 5 bases, J shed 13 bases, and the junction held 12 bases outside the gene matches. The CDR3 sequence is CASSPPPTGTRYF. The CDR3 DNA is TGTGCCAGCAGTCCACCCCCGACCGGGACTAGGTACTTC.

The V gene is TRBV6-4, the J gene TRBJ2-5; 10 bases map to TRBD2. V lost 5 bases to trimming and J lost 2 bases; unmatched junction nucleotides: 8. The germline CDR1 and CDR2 sequences are MRHNA and SNTAGT. This CDR3 spans 16 amino acids. The chain's CDR3 is CASSPESGRGQETQYF. DNA of the CDR3: TGTGCCAGCAGTCCAGAAAGCGGGAGGGGTCAAGAGACCCAGTACTTC.

V is TRBV5-1 and J is TRBJ2-5; perhaps TRBD1 as D (6 bases). Trimming removed 4 bases from V and 2 bases from J, with 12 bases in between. CDR1 SGHRS and CDR2 YFSETQ come from the germline V gene. This CDR3 has 14 amino acids. DNA for the CDR3: TGCGCCAGCAGCGCAGGACAGTTACAAGAGACCCAGTACTTC. The encoded protein is CASSAGQLQETQYF. The whole variable domain, filled in from reference TRBV5-1 and TRBJ2-5, reads KAGVTQTPRYLIKTRGQQVTLSCSPISGHRSVSWYQQTPGQGLQFLFEYFSETQRNKGNFPGRFSGRQFSNSRSEMNVSTLELGDSALYLCASSAGQLQETQYFGPGTRLLVL.

This clone was seen only once. The rearrangement joins TRBV29-1 to TRBJ1-5; D unclear. From germline, CDR1 is SQVTM and CDR2 ANQGSEA. This CDR3 is 12 amino acids long. V was cut by 6 bases and J by 2 bases, with 8 bases left in between. In nucleotides, the CDR3 is TGCAGCGTGGGTCAGGGCAATCAGCCCCAGCATTTT. It encodes CSVGQGNQPQHF.

The chain recombines TRBV28 with TRBJ2-7; D possibly corresponds to TRBD1 (5 bases). The CDR3 has 15 residues. CDR1 and CDR2 from the germline V gene are MDHEN and SYDVKM. Trimming took off 2 bases at V and 6 bases at J, with 17 bases between the two ends. The CDR3 DNA is TGTGCCAGCAGTTTAAGCCGCCCCTTGGGGCGCGAGCAGTACTTC. Translation: CASSLSRPLGREQYF.

The rearrangement uses TRBV5-1 and TRBJ2-1; D uncertain. V lost 2 bases and J lost 9, with 18 bases in between. CDR1 is SGHRS, CDR2 YFSETQ, per germline. CDR3 length: 15 residues. CDR3 in DNA: TGCGCCAGCAGCTTAGAAGCTCAAGGTCCGGGTGAGCAGTTCTTC. It encodes CASSLEAQGPGEQFF.

The chain joins TRBV19 to TRBJ1-4; D is unclear. The CDR3 sequence is 13 residues long. The V gene lost 5 bases and the J gene lost 7 bases, with 11 bases spanning the gap. The germline V gene has CDR1 LNHDA and CDR2 SQIVND (reference sequence). The CDR3 DNA is TGTGCCAGTAGTCGTGTCTGGCCTGAAAAACTGTTTTTT. It specifies CASSRVWPEKLFF.

The chain combines TRBV10-1 with TRBJ1-1; D remains unclear. CDR3 length equals 13 residues. V lost 4 bases and J 5 bases, leaving 11 bases between the germline ends. The V gene's germline CDR1 is WNHNN and CDR2 SYGVQD (reference sequence). The CDR3 reads CASSGQTVTEAFF. The CDR3 DNA reads TGCGCCAGCAGTGGACAAACGGTAACTGAAGCTTTCTTT.

V and J are TRBV24-1 and TRBJ2-1; 11 bases fit TRBD2. Germline V lookup: CDR1 KGHDR, CDR2 SFDVKD. With V trimmed by 2 bases and J by 5 bases, 4 bases remained unmatched. This CDR3 contains 16 residues. The CDR3 sequence is CATSDSGLAVNNEQFF. DNA for the CDR3: TGTGCCACCAGTGATTCGGGACTAGCGGTAAACAATGAGCAGTTCTTC.